The 16 T cell receptor beta chains below were found in one sample sequenced in a study of T cell repertoires in cytomegalovirus infection. From the reads, TCRdb called clonotypes with MiXCR, one entry per CDR3 protein. The sample includes fewer than 900,000 distinct CDR3 sequences, 25% to 35% of them seen just once. These receptors' antigens are unknown. Sequences were derived from cultured CD8+ T cells from PBMCs, sampled from culture after CMV antigen stimulation. Every receptor here comes from a human donor in good health (CMV status not recorded). Some clones in this sample may be carry-over from other donors' samples.

The CDR3 nucleotides read TGTGCCAGCAGCGCCGGACACTTCGGCTACACCTTC. Translating gives CASSAGHFGYTF. The chain employs TRBV9 and TRBJ1-2, with a weak D call TRBD1 (5 bases). This CDR3 is built from 12 residues. CDR1 and CDR2 (germline): SGDLS, YYNGEE. V lost 3 bases and J lost 8, with 11 bases in between.

The table lists this clonotype with many counts. The genes are TRBV7-9 and TRBJ1-1, with D possibly TRBD1 on 5 matching bases. Trimming shortened V by 5 bases and J by 8 bases, and 18 bases separated the two germline ends. Germline V gene lookup returns CDR1 SEHNR and CDR2 FQNEAQ (reference sequence). This CDR3 has 14 amino acids. The CDR3 nucleotides read TGTGCCAGCAGCGGCCGGTTAGGGGCCCTGGAAGCTTTCTTT. Its protein product is CASSGRLGALEAFF.

CDR3 coding DNA: TGCGCCAGCAGCCTTCGACCTCCCCCTGGACTAGCGGGGAAAGAGACCCAGTACTTC. This encodes CASSLRPPPGLAGKETQYF. The J gene is TRBJ2-5, the V gene TRBV4-1; 12 positions agree with TRBD2. From germline, CDR1 is MGHRA and CDR2 YSYEKL. The CDR3 contains 19 residues. The V segment lost 4 bases and the J segment 3 bases; nucleotides outside the gene matches: 15.

This chain uses TRBV3-1 with TRBJ1-1; D perhaps matches TRBD1 (5 bases). Germline V gives CDR1 LGHDT, CDR2 YNNKEL (reference sequence). The CDR3 consists of 14 residues. Trimming cost V 1 base and J 4 bases, with 10 bases left between them. In nucleotides, the CDR3 is TGTGCCAGCAGCCAAGTAGAAGGGGTCACTGAAGCTTTCTTT. This encodes CASSQVEGVTEAFF.

The sample holds a few counts of this clonotype. The chain joins TRBV5-6 to TRBJ2-2; D perhaps matches TRBD1 (7 bases). The CDR3 runs 19 residues. Germline V CDR1 and CDR2: SGHDT, YYEEEE. Deletions cut 0 bases from V and 0 bases from J, with 18 bases between. The CDR3 sequence is CASSLARGALNANTGELFF. The DNA of the CDR3 is TGTGCCAGCAGCTTGGCCAGGGGGGCTTTGAACGCGAACACCGGGGAGCTGTTTTTT.

The V gene is TRBV4-3, the J gene TRBJ2-1; D is unclear. Germline CDR1 is LGHNA and CDR2 is YSLEER. V lost 0 bases and J lost 8, with 17 bases in between. The CDR3 loop spans 16 amino acids. CDR3 region: CASSQDLRLSTDEQFF. CDR3 sequence (DNA): TGCGCCAGCAGCCAAGATCTGAGGTTGTCTACAGATGAGCAGTTCTTC.

This clonotype was seen ten or more times. The CDR3 DNA is TGTGCCAGCAGCTCCCTAGGGCAGGGAAACACCGGGGAGCTGTTTTTT. Protein: CASSSLGQGNTGELFF. The gene calls are TRBV7-2 and TRBJ2-2, with D possibly matching TRBD1 (5 bases). Germline V gene sequence: CDR1 SGHTA, CDR2 FQGNSA. The germline V and J ends were trimmed by 4 bases and 2 bases, with 14 bases remaining between them. CDR3 length equals 16 residues.

This chain connects TRBV14 to TRBJ1-2; no clear D gene. V lost 3 bases to trimming and J lost 6 bases, with 14 bases between them. The germline CDR1 and CDR2 sequences are SGHDN and FVKESK. CDR3 length: 14 amino acids. CDR3 bases: TGTGCCAGCAGCCACATCCCCAGGTTCGATGGCTACACCTTC. Translated: CASSHIPRFDGYTF. The full variable domain, with the rest looked up from reference TRBV14 and TRBJ1-2, is EAGVTQFPSHSVIEKGQTVTLRCDPISGHDNLYWYRRVMGKEIKFLLHFVKESKQDESGMPNNRFLAERTGGTYSTLKVQPAELEDSGVYFCASSHIPRFDGYTFGSGTRLTVV.

This clonotype has a count of ten or more. The chain combines TRBV19 with TRBJ1-1; no firm D call. Trimming cost V 5 bases and J 0 bases, with 7 bases left between them. This CDR3 is 13 amino acids long. Looked up from germline, CDR1 is LNHDA and CDR2 is SQIVND (reference sequence). The CDR3 DNA sequence: TGTGCCAGTAGTGTACAGATGAACACTGAAGCTTTCTTT. This encodes CASSVQMNTEAFF. The entire variable domain, with the rest obtained from reference TRBV19 and TRBJ1-1, is as follows: DGGITQSPKYLFRKEGQNVTLSCEQNLNHDAMYWYRQDPGQGLRLIYYSQIVNDFQKGDIAEGYSVSREKKESFPLTVTSAQKNPTAFYLCASSVQMNTEAFFGQGTRLTVV.

This clonotype appeared a few times. J is TRBJ1-6 and V is TRBV27; D remains ambiguous. The germline V gene encodes CDR1 MNHEY and CDR2 SMNVEV (reference sequence). The CDR3 sequence is 17 residues long. V was pared by 0 bases and J by 0 bases, with 9 bases between. In nucleotides, the CDR3 is TGTGCCAGCAGTTTATCCCCACAGAGCTCCTATAATTCACCCCTCCACTTT. Residues: CASSLSPQSSYNSPLHF.

In its sample, this clonotype was seen a few times. The chain employs TRBV7-8 and TRBJ2-7; 7 nucleotides line up with TRBD2. The trim removed 5 bases at V and 7 bases at J, leaving 14 bases unmatched. Per germline, CDR1 SGHVS and CDR2 FQNEAQ. This CDR3 region has 15 residues. DNA for the CDR3: TGTGCCAGCAGCCCCCATTCCCGGGCGGGGGATGAGCAGTACTTC. It is translated as CASSPHSRAGDEQYF.

The table lists this clonotype with a count of one. The chain carries TRBV9 and TRBJ1-5; 11 nucleotides line up with TRBD1. CDR3 length equals 15 residues. Looked up from germline, CDR1 is SGDLS and CDR2 is YYNGEE. With V trimmed by 4 bases and J by 3 bases, 3 bases remained unmatched. CDR3 in DNA: TGTGCCAGCAGCAGGACAGGGGGCGACAATCAGCCCCAGCATTTT. Protein: CASSRTGGDNQPQHF.

The chain uses TRBV5-6 and TRBJ1-1, with a tentative D call TRBD1 (5 bases). The CDR3 consists of 19 residues. CDR1 and CDR2 (germline): SGHDT, YYEEEE. Trimming took 0 bases from V and 0 from J, leaving 21 bases between them. Here the CDR3 reads CASSLAVPDEGVVNTEAFF. CDR3 bases: TGTGCCAGCAGCTTGGCCGTCCCAGATGAAGGGGTAGTGAACACTGAAGCTTTCTTT.

This clonotype has at least ten counts. The chain links TRBV7-9 to TRBJ2-3; D is uncertain. The CDR3 length is 15 residues. V was cut by 5 bases and J by 1 base, with 13 bases left in between. CDR1 and CDR2 (germline): SEHNR, FQNEAQ (reference sequence). The CDR3 sequence is CASSPPDLRTDTQYF. CDR3 coding DNA: TGTGCCAGCAGCCCCCCCGACTTACGCACAGATACGCAGTATTTT.

This clonotype was recorded a few times. V usage is TRBV6-2 or TRBV6-3 and J usage is TRBJ2-7; tentatively, D is TRBD1 (6 bases). Trimming took 5 bases from V and 3 from J, leaving 17 bases between them. CDR1 and CDR2 from the germline V gene are MNHEY and SVGEGT. This CDR3 is built from 15 residues. The CDR3 DNA reads as TGTGCCAGCAGTAACACAGGGAAGTGGATCTACGAGCAGTACTTC. Translation: CASSNTGKWIYEQYF.

This clonotype came up many times. The chain carries TRBV28 and TRBJ2-3; the D gene is possibly TRBD1 (5 bases). V was pared by 6 bases and J by 3 bases, with 16 bases between. CDR3 length: 15 residues. CDR1 and CDR2 (germline): MDHEN, SYDVKM. CDR3 loop: CASSEMVGETDTQYF. CDR3 nucleotide sequence: TGTGCCAGCAGCGAAATGGTAGGGGAAACAGATACGCAGTATTTT.